This TCR beta chain was identified during a study of cytomegalovirus exposure and HLA in healthy donors. Nominally healthy donors provided the samples, though records likely missed some immune exposures. Primers included in the PCR were 60 Vbeta and 13 Jbeta primers. The repertoire was sequenced with immunoSEQ multiplex PCR; TCRdb's copy has only in-frame clones and lacks some. The table lists under 200,000 clones, around 78% of them singletons. Sequenced input: PBMCs. The sequence was collected from a woman under 40 in good health and CMV-seropositive.

CDR3 nucleotide sequence: TGTGCCAGCAGTGGGGGCAGGTCCTCCTACAATGAGCAGTTCTTC. Residues: CASSGGRSSYNEQFF. The J gene is TRBJ2-1, the V gene TRBV7-9, with a weak D call TRBD1 (6 bases). Between the trimmed V and J ends, which lost 6 bases and 0 bases, there was a span of 12 bases. The germline CDR1 and CDR2 sequences are SEHNR and FQNEAQ (reference sequence). The CDR3 length is 15 residues.